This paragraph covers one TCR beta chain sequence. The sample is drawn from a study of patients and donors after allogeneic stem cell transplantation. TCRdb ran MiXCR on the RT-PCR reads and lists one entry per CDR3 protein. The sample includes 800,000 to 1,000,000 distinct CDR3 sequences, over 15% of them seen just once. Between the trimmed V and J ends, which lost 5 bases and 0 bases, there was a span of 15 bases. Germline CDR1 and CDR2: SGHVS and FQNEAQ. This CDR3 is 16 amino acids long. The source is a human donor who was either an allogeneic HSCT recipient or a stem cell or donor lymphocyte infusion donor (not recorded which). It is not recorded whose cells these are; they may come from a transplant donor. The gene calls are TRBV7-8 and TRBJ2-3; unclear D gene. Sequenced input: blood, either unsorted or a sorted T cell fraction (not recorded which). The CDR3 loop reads CASSHPSVTSTDTQYF. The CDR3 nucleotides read TGTGCCAGCAGCCACCCATCGGTCACTAGCACAGATACGCAGTATTTT.